The next 32 T cell receptor beta chains were all read from a single sample in a study of T-cell reconstitution after alpha-beta-depleted transplantation in children. Using unique molecular identifiers, the investigators prepared the TCRbeta library. TCRdb recomputed calls from the PCR reads with MiXCR, one row per CDR3 protein. Counted here are 200,000 to 250,000 distinct CDR3 sequences, under 13% occurring once; the ten biggest clones make up roughly 28%. This specimen consisted of PBMCs, obtained before TCRalphabeta/CD19-depleted stem cell transplant. These receptor sequences come from a child under three years old with acute myeloid leukemia, due to receive a stem cell transplant.

This clonotype was counted at least ten times. The rearrangement joins TRBV4-1 to TRBJ1-2; the D is unclear. V gave up 4 bases and J gave up 8 bases, with 23 bases separating them. Germline assignment: CDR1 MGHRA and CDR2 YSYEKL. The CDR3 contains 16 residues. Here the CDR3 reads CASSPGRSVGLVGYTF. CDR3 DNA sequence: TGCGCCAGCAGCCCGGGGAGGTCGGTAGGGTTAGTGGGCTACACCTTC.

This clonotype was detected many times. The chain links TRBV10-3 to TRBJ2-2; 8 nucleotides match TRBD2. V shed 4 bases, J shed 4 bases, and the junction held 11 bases outside the gene matches. The CDR3 runs to 17 residues. Germline assignment: CDR1 ENHRY and CDR2 SYGVKD. The CDR3: CAISGGRGGRPTGELFF. For the CDR3, the DNA is TGTGCCATCAGTGGGGGTCGTGGCGGGAGGCCCACCGGGGAGCTGTTTTTT.

Many counts were recorded for this clonotype. The rearrangement uses TRBV5-6 and TRBJ2-6; no firm D call. The germline V and J ends were trimmed by 2 bases and 4 bases, with 7 bases remaining between them. The CDR3 contains 14 residues. CDR1 SGHDT and CDR2 YYEEEE come from the germline V gene. In DNA form, the CDR3 reads TGTGCCAGCAGCTTCGTCGACGGGGCCAACGTCCTGACTTTC. Amino acids: CASSFVDGANVLTF.

The table lists this clonotype with many counts. CDR3 sequence (DNA): TGTGCCAGCAGCTTAGGGGGGGGGCTAAATGAAAAACTGTTTTTT. This codes for CASSLGGGLNEKLFF. J is TRBJ1-4 and V is TRBV7-2; tentatively, D is TRBD1 (6 bases). From germline, CDR1 is SGHTA and CDR2 FQGNSA. Between the trimmed V and J ends, which lost 1 base and 5 bases, there was a span of 11 bases. CDR3 length: 15 residues. The full variable domain, in which reference TRBV7-2 and TRBJ1-4 provide the parts outside the CDR3, is GAGVSQSPSNKVTEKGKDVELRCDPISGHTALYWYRQSLGQGLEFLIYFQGNSAPDKSGLPSDRFSAERTGGSVSTLTIQRTQQEDSAVYLCASSLGGGLNEKLFFGSGTQLSVL.

V and J are TRBV20-1 and TRBJ2-5; TRBD2 matches at 7 bases. CDR1 is DFQATT and CDR2 is SNEGSKA in the germline V gene (reference sequence). This CDR3 is 15 amino acids long. The V gene end was trimmed by 0 bases and the J gene end by 3 bases; junction bases not matched to a gene: 7. The CDR3 region is CSARDQGLSKETQYF. DNA for the CDR3: TGCAGTGCTAGAGATCAGGGACTAAGCAAAGAGACCCAGTACTTC.

This clonotype was picked up a small number of times. The V call is TRBV30, the J call TRBJ1-5; D gene uncertain. CDR3 length: 13 amino acids. The V gene's germline CDR1 is GTSNPN and CDR2 SVGIG (reference sequence). The V gene lost 3 bases and the J gene lost 8 bases, with 14 bases spanning the gap. This chain's CDR3 is CAWSKKEDEPQHF. CDR3 nucleotide sequence: TGTGCCTGGAGCAAGAAGGAGGATGAGCCCCAGCATTTT.

The V call is TRBV9, the J call TRBJ2-6; D is ambiguous. CDR3 length: 15 amino acids. The germline V gene has CDR1 SGDLS and CDR2 YYNGEE. Trimming took off 4 bases at V and 1 base at J, with 9 bases between the two ends. The CDR3 reads CASSTSWSGANVLTF. The CDR3, as DNA: TGTGCCAGCAGCACCTCCTGGTCTGGGGCCAACGTCCTGACTTTC.

In its sample, this clonotype was seen many times. This chain links TRBV20-1 with TRBJ2-7, with 8 bases matching TRBD1. The CDR3 has 15 amino acids. In germline, CDR1 is DFQATT, CDR2 SNEGSKA (reference sequence). After removal of 0 bases from V and 6 bases from J, the junction contained 10 bases not matched to a gene. The CDR3 loop reads CSARDPGQGLTEQYF. In DNA form, the CDR3 reads TGCAGTGCTAGAGATCCCGGACAGGGTCTCACCGAGCAGTACTTC.

This clonotype appeared many times. The chain carries TRBV4-3 and TRBJ1-1; 12 nucleotides line up with TRBD1. Germline V CDR1 and CDR2: LGHNA, YSLEER. The length of the CDR3 is 16 residues. The J segment lost 7 bases and the V segment lost 3 bases, leaving 9 bases of the junction unmatched. The CDR3 loop is CASSQGPGTGGFEAFF. The DNA for the CDR3 is TGCGCCAGCAGCCAGGGGCCGGGGACAGGGGGCTTTGAAGCTTTCTTT.

Comments on this clonotype: This may arise from a read error, as a much more abundant clone is one base away. This chain joins TRBV29-1 and TRBJ1-3; D possibly corresponds to TRBD1 (5 bases). The length of the CDR3 is 16 residues. Trimming left V 7 bases short and J 0 bases short, with 19 bases between. Germline-derived CDR1 and CDR2 are SQVTM and ANQGSEA. The CDR3: CSASLVRDDSGNTIYF. DNA of the CDR3: TGCAGCGCTTCATTGGTCAGGGACGACTCTGGAAACACCATATATTTT. The full variable domain, completed using reference TRBV29-1 and TRBJ1-3, is SAVISQKPSRDICQRGTSLTIQCQVDSQVTMMFWYRQQPGQSLTLIATANQGSEATYESGFVIDKFPISRPNLTFSTLTVSNMSPEDSSIYLCSASLVRDDSGNTIYFGEGSWLTVV.

This clonotype was recorded at least ten times. For the CDR3, the DNA is TGCGCCAGCAGCTTCTTCGAACGAGGGAACACTGAAGCTTTCTTT. It codes for CASSFFERGNTEAFF. The chain recombines TRBV5-1 with TRBJ1-1, with D uncertain. V lost 2 bases, J lost 1 base, and 12 bases lay in between. Germline CDR1 and CDR2: SGHRS and YFSETQ. This CDR3 spans 15 amino acids.

This clonotype has a single count. Its ends do not fully match the called genes, so a read error is possible. The chain couples TRBV5-1 to TRBJ2-7; 13 nucleotides agree with TRBD2. CDR1 is SGHRS and CDR2 is YFSETQ in the germline V gene. The CDR3 totals 15 residues. The CDR3, as DNA: TGCGCCATCAGCTCCTGGACTAGCGGGAGCTACGAGCAGTACTTC. It codes for CAISSWTSGSYEQYF.

This clonotype has at least ten counts. This rearrangement joins TRBV19 to TRBJ2-7, with 7 bases matching TRBD1. The CDR3 consists of 13 residues. CDR1 and CDR2 from the germline V gene are LNHDA and SQIVND (reference sequence). With V trimmed by 10 bases and J by 2 bases, 8 bases remained unmatched. CDR3 region: CATSGTVAYEQYF. As DNA, the CDR3 is TGTGCCACCTCCGGGACAGTGGCCTACGAGCAGTACTTC.

In its sample, this clonotype was seen many times. The chain combines TRBV12-3 or TRBV12-4 with TRBJ1-6; D unresolved. Trimming removed 6 bases from V and 3 bases from J, with 15 bases in between. CDR3 length: 16 residues. The chain's CDR3 is CASSPPGLNYNSPLHF. The CDR3 DNA reads as TGTGCCAGCAGCCCCCCGGGTCTCAACTATAATTCACCCCTCCACTTT.

This clonotype has a count of ten or more. This chain uses TRBV7-9 with TRBJ2-5, with D hard to call. The CDR3 sequence is 11 residues long. The germline V gene encodes CDR1 SEHNR and CDR2 FQNEAQ (reference sequence). Between the trimmed V and J ends, which lost 1 base and 7 bases, there was a span of 4 bases. The CDR3 region is CASSLEWTQYF. The CDR3 DNA follows: TGTGCCAGCAGCTTAGAGTGGACCCAGTACTTC.

This clonotype came up many times. J is TRBJ1-5 and V is TRBV12-5; a possible D gene is TRBD1 (6 bases). There are 17 residues in the CDR3. V was cut by 7 bases and J by 5 bases, with 24 bases left in between. Germline assignment: CDR1 LGHNT and CDR2 FRNRAP. The CDR3 DNA reads TGTGCTAGTGCCGTTTCTGGACAGACTAGGATGTATCAGCCCCAGCATTTT. Protein product: CASAVSGQTRMYQPQHF.

Notes on this clonotype: A much larger clone lies one base from this, so it may be a read error. The CDR3 nucleotides read TGCGCCAGCAGCTTGCAGGGGGTGTTGGACACTGAAGCTTTCTTT. It yields the protein CASSLQGVLDTEAFF. V usage is TRBV5-1 and J usage is TRBJ1-1; TRBD1 matches at 7 bases. Germline V gives CDR1 SGHRS, CDR2 YFSETQ. The CDR3 sequence is 15 residues long. With 1 base clipped from V and 3 bases from J, the junction kept 6 bases outside the gene matches.

Written as DNA, the CDR3 is TGTGCCAGCAGTGACGAGGGAAGGGGCGGCAATGAGCAGTTCTTC. Its protein is CASSDEGRGGNEQFF. The chain couples TRBV6-4 to TRBJ2-1; the D gene could be TRBD1 or TRBD2 (5 bases each). CDR1 and CDR2 from the germline V gene are MRHNA and SNTAGT. Trimming stripped 2 bases from V and 6 bases from J, with 14 bases between. The CDR3 has 15 residues.

This clonotype came up a few times. The chain recombines TRBV20-1 with TRBJ1-4; 10 bases are shared with TRBD1. The CDR3 extends over 16 amino acids. V lost 5 bases to trimming and J lost 5 bases; unmatched junction nucleotides: 11. Per the germline V gene, CDR1 is DFQATT and CDR2 is SNEGSKA (reference sequence). The CDR3 DNA sequence: TGCAGTGCTCTTCCCGGGACAGGGGCCCAGAATGAAAAACTGTTTTTT. It specifies CSALPGTGAQNEKLFF.

This clonotype showed up just a few times. The chain links TRBV11-2 to TRBJ2-2; D is unclear. The CDR3 is 15 residues long. Germline V CDR1 and CDR2: SGHAT, FQNNGV. V lost 5 bases to trimming and J lost 0 bases, with 10 bases between them. The CDR3 DNA is TGTGCCAGCAGCAAGACGCTCTCGAACACCGGGGAGCTGTTTTTT. As protein: CASSKTLSNTGELFF.

This clonotype was counted at least ten times. The genes are TRBV24-1 and TRBJ1-2, with D perhaps TRBD1 (6 bases). V lost 1 base and J lost 7, with 6 bases in between. Germline assignment: CDR1 KGHDR and CDR2 SFDVKD. The CDR3 totals 12 residues. As DNA, the CDR3 is TGTGCCACCAGTGATTTACAGGGTGGCTACACCTTC. As protein: CATSDLQGGYTF.

Of note for this clonotype: One base away lies a much larger clone, so this may be a sequencing read error. The chain carries TRBV30 and TRBJ1-2; D perhaps matches TRBD1 (5 bases). The CDR3 runs to 11 residues. Looked up from germline, CDR1 is GTSNPN and CDR2 is SVGIG (reference sequence). CDR3 loop: CAWGQNYGDTF. As DNA, the CDR3 is TGTGCCTGGGGACAAAACTATGGCGACACCTTC.

The table lists this clonotype with many counts. The chain carries TRBV10-3 and TRBJ2-7; perhaps TRBD1 as D (6 bases). Germline assignment: CDR1 ENHRY and CDR2 SYGVKD. V gave up 4 bases and J gave up 5 bases, with 21 bases separating them. This CDR3 contains 16 residues. CDR3 loop: CAISAGSPGDQNEQYF. CDR3 nucleotides: TGTGCCATCAGTGCCGGCTCCCCAGGGGACCAAAACGAGCAGTACTTC.

This clonotype was detected ten times or more. The chain uses TRBV6-2 or TRBV6-3 and TRBJ2-7; 11 bases line up with TRBD1. Germline CDR1 reads MNHEY; CDR2 reads SVGEGT. V was clipped by 10 bases and J by 5 bases; unmatched bases: 4. The CDR3 covers 12 residues. The CDR3 here is CATGTGGDEQYF. The DNA of the CDR3 is TGTGCCACCGGGACAGGGGGAGACGAGCAGTACTTC.

This clonotype was seen ten or more times. The chain couples TRBV12-3 or TRBV12-4 to TRBJ2-3; D not certain. Trimming removed 2 bases from V and 2 bases from J, with 14 bases in between. The CDR3 consists of 16 residues. The CDR3 sequence: CASSLKALHYTDTQYF. Written as DNA, the CDR3 is TGTGCCAGCAGTTTAAAGGCTCTCCATTACACAGATACGCAGTATTTT.

The V call is TRBV5-4, the J call TRBJ1-4; 8 bases map to TRBD1. After removal of 1 base from V and 8 bases from J, the junction contained 7 bases not matched to a gene. CDR3 length: 15 amino acids. Per the germline V gene, CDR1 is SGHNT and CDR2 is YYREEE (reference sequence). CDR3 sequence reads: CASSLWPGGDEKLFF. As DNA, the CDR3 is TGTGCCAGCAGCTTGTGGCCAGGGGGCGACGAAAAACTGTTTTTT.

This clonotype occurred a few times. The V call is TRBV11-2, the J call TRBJ2-3; D is tentatively TRBD1 or TRBD2 (6 bases each). Trimming took 7 bases from V and 1 from J, leaving 21 bases between them. The CDR3 extends over 17 amino acids. Germline V CDR1 and CDR2: SGHAT, FQNNGV. CDR3: CASTRGYTGSGTDTQYF. CDR3 nucleotides: TGTGCCAGCACCCGGGGGTATACAGGGAGCGGCACAGATACGCAGTATTTT.

In its sample, this clonotype was seen many times. The chain combines TRBV10-3 with TRBJ2-4; the D gene is possibly TRBD1 (8 bases). V lost 4 bases and J 11 bases, leaving 15 bases between the germline ends. Germline lookup yields CDR1 ENHRY and CDR2 SYGVKD. The CDR3 has 13 residues. The CDR3 loop is CAISGTTGGVQYF. The CDR3 nucleotides read TGTGCCATCAGTGGTACCACAGGGGGGGTTCAGTACTTC.

This clonotype was counted at least ten times. V usage is TRBV24-1 and J usage is TRBJ2-1; D not resolved. Germline V gene sequence: CDR1 KGHDR, CDR2 SFDVKD. V gave up 5 bases and J gave up 5 bases, with 9 bases separating them. This CDR3 is built from 13 residues. In DNA form, the CDR3 reads TGTGCCACCAGTGGAAGCCCACACAATGAGCAGTTCTTC. Translated, it gives CATSGSPHNEQFF.

The rearrangement joins TRBV11-1 to TRBJ2-1; D perhaps matches TRBD2 (7 bases). In germline, CDR1 is SGHAT, CDR2 FQDESV (reference sequence). Deletions cut 5 bases from V and 0 bases from J, with 20 bases between. There are 18 residues in the CDR3. The CDR3 DNA follows: TGTGCCAGCAGCCTGGGGGGGGCGGATTTTAGCTCCTACAATGAGCAGTTCTTC. Encoded protein: CASSLGGADFSSYNEQFF.

A remark on this clonotype: A much bigger clone sits one base away, suggesting this may be a read error. The chain couples TRBV28 to TRBJ2-3; 7 nucleotides agree with TRBD1. The CDR3 extends over 16 amino acids. Germline V lookup: CDR1 MDHEN, CDR2 SYDVKM. CDR3 DNA sequence: TGTACCAGCTTTGAGTCGAGGGGGCCGGTGGCAGATACGCAGTATTTT. Translated: CTSFESRGPVADTQYF.

This clonotype was counted many times. V and J are TRBV5-1 and TRBJ2-3; D is ambiguous. The germline gives CDR1 SGHRS, CDR2 YFSETQ. The V end lost 1 base, the J end lost 1 base, and 10 bases lay between the germline ends. CDR3 length equals 15 residues. CDR3 sequence reads: CASSLLPGGTDTQYF. Here the CDR3 DNA reads TGCGCCAGCAGCTTGTTGCCTGGGGGCACAGATACGCAGTATTTT.